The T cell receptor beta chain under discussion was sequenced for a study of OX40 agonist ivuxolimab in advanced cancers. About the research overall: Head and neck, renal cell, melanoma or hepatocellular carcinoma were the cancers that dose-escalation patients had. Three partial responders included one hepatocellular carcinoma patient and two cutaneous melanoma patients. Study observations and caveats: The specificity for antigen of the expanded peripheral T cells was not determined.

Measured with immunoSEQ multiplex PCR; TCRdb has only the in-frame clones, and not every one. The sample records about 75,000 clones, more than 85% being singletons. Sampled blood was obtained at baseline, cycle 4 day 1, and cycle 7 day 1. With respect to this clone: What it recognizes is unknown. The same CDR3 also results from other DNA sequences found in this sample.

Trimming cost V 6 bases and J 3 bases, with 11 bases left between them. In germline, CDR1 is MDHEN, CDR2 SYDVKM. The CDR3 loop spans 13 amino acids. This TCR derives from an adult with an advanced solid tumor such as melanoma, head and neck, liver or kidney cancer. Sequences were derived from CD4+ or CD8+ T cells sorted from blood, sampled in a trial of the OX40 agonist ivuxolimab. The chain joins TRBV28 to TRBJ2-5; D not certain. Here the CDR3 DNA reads TGTGCCAGCAGCCTCGCAGGAAAAGAGACCCAGTACTTC. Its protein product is CASSLAGKETQYF.